The 21 T cell receptor beta chains in this list originate from one sample, sequenced in a study of control samples from healthy donors and cancer patients. TCRdb keeps only in-frame clones here, not all; method: immunoSEQ multiplex PCR. The sample lists 78,000 or so clones; about 88% were seen once. Sequenced sample: blood. The receptors shown here come from a woman between 45 and 65 years old in good health.

This clone was seen once. This chain connects TRBV19 to TRBJ1-2; D is ambiguous. V gave up 5 bases and J gave up 1 base, with 5 bases separating them. From germline, CDR1 is LNHDA and CDR2 SQIVND (reference sequence). The CDR3 loop spans 12 amino acids. In nucleotides, the CDR3 is TGTGCCAGTAGTTTGGTTAACTATGGCTACACCTTC. Encoded protein: CASSLVNYGYTF.

This clone was observed a handful of times. The V and J genes are TRBV4-1 and TRBJ2-6; the D is unclear. Germline CDR1 reads MGHRA; CDR2 reads YSYEKL. V lost 0 bases to trimming and J lost 0 bases, with 12 bases between them. CDR3 size: 18 residues. CDR3: CASSQDLGVHSGANVLTF. The CDR3 coding sequence is TGCGCCAGCAGCCAAGATCTTGGGGTTCACTCTGGGGCCAACGTCCTGACTTTC.

This rearrangement joins TRBV6-5 to TRBJ1-1; the D gene is possibly TRBD1 (5 bases). With 6 bases removed from V and 4 bases from J, the gap between germline ends came to 9 bases. CDR1 and CDR2 from the germline V gene are MNHEY and SVGAGI. This CDR3 contains 12 residues. CDR3 DNA: TGTGCCAGCAGCCCAGGGATCACTGAAGCTTTCTTT. Its translation is CASSPGITEAFF.

J is TRBJ1-4 and V is TRBV11-2; D unclear. The CDR3 spans 15 residues. Germline V gives CDR1 SGHAT, CDR2 FQNNGV. Trimming took 5 bases from V and 4 from J, leaving 14 bases between them. CDR3 coding DNA: TGTGCCAGCAGCCCATCCCCGAACGGTAATGAAAAACTGTTTTTT. Translated: CASSPSPNGNEKLFF.

The CDR3 here is CASSQVLGTITDTQYF. The CDR3 DNA sequence: TGCGCCAGCAGCCAAGTTCTGGGGACTATCACAGATACGCAGTATTTT. The chain has TRBV4-1 and TRBJ2-3, with TRBD2 identical over 7 bases. The germline gives CDR1 MGHRA, CDR2 YSYEKL. Unmatched junction bases numbered 6, after V lost 1 base and J lost 2 bases. CDR3 size: 16 residues.

The chain carries TRBV6-1 and TRBJ1-2; D might be TRBD1 (5 bases). V shed 2 bases and J shed 9 bases, with 16 bases lying between them. The germline CDR1 and CDR2 sequences are MNHNS and SASEGT. CDR3 size: 14 residues. CDR3 sequence (DNA): TGTGCCAGCAGTGAAACGAACAGGTTAAGAAGCTACACCTTC. Its protein is CASSETNRLRSYTF.

This clone was seen only once. The chain has TRBV5-4 and TRBJ2-4; D possibly corresponds to TRBD2 (6 bases). Germline V gives CDR1 SGHNT, CDR2 YYREEE (reference sequence). The CDR3 has 14 residues. Between the trimmed V and J ends, which lost 3 bases and 6 bases, there was a span of 13 bases. The CDR3 is CASSSGGPGNIQYF. The CDR3 DNA is TGTGCCAGCAGCTCCGGAGGGCCAGGAAACATTCAGTACTTC.

The rearrangement uses TRBV7-9 and TRBJ2-3; TRBD2 is a possible D gene (5 bases). CDR3 size: 12 residues. Germline loops: CDR1 SEHNR, CDR2 FQNEAQ (reference sequence). V was shortened by 5 bases and J by 6 bases, with 9 bases between the two germline ends. Here the CDR3 DNA reads TGTGCCAGCAGCCCGGAGGCGGATACGCAGTATTTT. Translation: CASSPEADTQYF.

The chain has TRBV10-3 and TRBJ2-7, with 8 bases lining up with TRBD1. Germline CDR1 ENHRY, CDR2 SYGVKD. V was pared by 4 bases and J by 0 bases, with 2 bases of the junction left unmatched. The CDR3 is made up of 14 amino acids. The CDR3: CAISGTGSSYEQYF. CDR3 nucleotides: TGTGCCATCAGTGGGACAGGGAGCTCCTACGAGCAGTACTTC.

This clone was counted once. The chain is built from TRBV5-5 and TRBJ2-7, with D perhaps matching TRBD1 (6 bases). The CDR3 runs 15 residues. The germline V gene encodes CDR1 SGHKS and CDR2 YYEKEE (reference sequence). V was shortened by 4 bases and J by 3 bases, with 17 bases between the two germline ends. This CDR3 reads CASSQGQSINYEQYF. For the CDR3, the DNA is TGTGCCAGCAGCCAAGGACAGTCGATCAACTACGAGCAGTACTTC.

The chain recombines TRBV28 with TRBJ1-6, with D uncertain. Deletions cut 4 bases from V and 13 bases from J, with 11 bases between. Germline CDR1 and CDR2: MDHEN and SYDVKM. The CDR3 is 12 amino acids. CDR3 amino acids: CASSSSRDPLHF. Written as DNA, the CDR3 is TGTGCCAGCAGTTCCTCACGGGATCCCCTCCACTTT.

The rearrangement joins TRBV10-3 to TRBJ2-1; 10 nucleotides agree with TRBD2. Germline V gives CDR1 ENHRY, CDR2 SYGVKD. V was clipped by 11 bases and J by 5 bases; unmatched bases: 6. CDR3 length equals 13 residues. The DNA of the CDR3 is TGTGCCCAGAGCGGGGGGGTGAACAATGAGCAGTTCTTC. Its protein product is CAQSGGVNNEQFF.

The chain links TRBV10-3 to TRBJ2-2; TRBD2 agrees at 12 bases. Germline V gene sequence: CDR1 ENHRY, CDR2 SYGVKD. CDR3 size: 19 residues. With 4 bases clipped from V and 1 base from J, the junction kept 10 bases outside the gene matches. As DNA, the CDR3 is TGTGCCATCAGTGTGGCGGCTAGCGGGGGGGGAATGAACACCGGGGAGCTGTTTTTT. It yields the protein CAISVAASGGGMNTGELFF.

This clone was counted once. The V gene is TRBV24-1, the J gene TRBJ2-3; 9 bases map to TRBD1. This CDR3 spans 16 amino acids. CDR1 KGHDR and CDR2 SFDVKD come from the germline V gene. The V and J ends lost 2 bases and 0 bases, in that order; junction bases with no gene match: 2. DNA of the CDR3: TGTGCCACCAGTGATTGGGGGACAGGGAGCACAGATACGCAGTATTTT. This sequence encodes CATSDWGTGSTDTQYF.

J is TRBJ2-3 and V is TRBV11-3; no firm D call. Germline V gene data show CDR1 as SGHNT and CDR2 as YENEEA. The CDR3 covers 13 residues. Deletions cut 0 bases from V and 3 bases from J, with 4 bases between. CDR3 sequence reads: CASSLEGTDTQYF. As DNA, the CDR3 is TGTGCCAGCAGCTTAGAGGGTACAGATACGCAGTATTTT.

The V call is TRBV2, the J call TRBJ2-7; D is unresolved. CDR1 and CDR2 (germline): SNHLY, FYNNEI. CDR3 length: 15 residues. Trimming left V 7 bases short and J 5 bases short, with 21 bases between. CDR3 loop: CASMWSLGVVNEQYF. The CDR3 nucleotides read TGTGCCAGCATGTGGTCGCTCGGCGTTGTCAACGAGCAGTACTTC. The full variable domain, with the rest looked up from reference TRBV2 and TRBJ2-7, is EPEVTQTPSHQVTQMGQEVILRCVPISNHLYFYWYRQILGQKVEFLVSFYNNEISEKSEIFDDQFSVERPDGSNFTLKIRSTKLEDSAMYFCASMWSLGVVNEQYFGPGTRLTVT.

V is TRBV5-6 and J is TRBJ1-4; 7 nucleotides agree with TRBD1. The germline V gene has CDR1 SGHDT and CDR2 YYEEEE. The V segment lost 4 bases and the J segment 3 bases; nucleotides outside the gene matches: 6. The CDR3 has 15 residues. The CDR3 spells CASSNPGQPNEKLFF. The CDR3 DNA is TGTGCCAGCAGCAACCCGGGACAGCCTAATGAAAAACTGTTTTTT.

V gene TRBV14 combines with J gene TRBJ1-2; D possibly corresponds to TRBD1 (6 bases). Germline values: CDR1 SGHDN, CDR2 FVKESK. V was shortened by 3 bases and J by 4 bases, with 12 bases between the two germline ends. This CDR3 has 14 amino acids. The CDR3 loop is CASSQGADGYGYTF. The CDR3 DNA follows: TGTGCCAGCAGCCAGGGGGCGGATGGCTATGGCTACACCTTC.

The V gene is TRBV5-1, the J gene TRBJ2-2; D is tentatively TRBD1 or TRBD2 (5 bases each). Trimming took 4 bases from V and 4 from J, leaving 11 bases between them. The length of the CDR3 is 14 residues. The germline gives CDR1 SGHRS, CDR2 YFSETQ. CDR3 bases: TGCGCCAGCAGCCCCGACGGGACCACCGGGGAGCTGTTTTTT. Its protein product is CASSPDGTTGELFF.

The chain links TRBV12-3 or TRBV12-4 to TRBJ1-6, with D perhaps TRBD1 (5 bases). V gave up 3 bases and J gave up 10 bases, with 10 bases separating them. The CDR3 is 13 amino acids. Here the CDR3 DNA reads TGTGCCAGCAGTTTGGTCAGGGAATCACCCCTCCACTTT. It is translated as CASSLVRESPLHF.

The chain employs TRBV12-3 or TRBV12-4 and TRBJ1-5, with D perhaps matching TRBD1 (5 bases). The V end was cut by 5 bases, the J end by 5 bases, with 10 bases between. The CDR3 is 13 residues long. CDR3 DNA: TGTGCCAGCAGTGGGGGACCAGATCAGCCCCAGCATTTT. Its translation: CASSGGPDQPQHF.